A single sample gave rise to the 15 T cell receptor beta chains below, sequenced in a study of CD8 T cells in ankylosing spondylitis. One entry per CDR3 protein, called by TCRdb with MiXCR from the 5' RACE reads. Of around 340,000 distinct CDR3 sequences in the sample, 20% were seen once. Source material: blood, either unsorted or a sorted T cell fraction (not recorded which). Source of these receptors: a male donor with ankylosing spondylitis or in good health (not recorded which).

This rearrangement joins TRBV3-1 to TRBJ1-2; D gene unclear. There are 17 residues in the CDR3. The V and J ends lost 4 bases and 3 bases respectively, with 21 bases between them. Germline values: CDR1 LGHDT, CDR2 YNNKEL (reference sequence). The CDR3 loop is CASSLLIGLQEDYGYTF. For the CDR3, the DNA is TGTGCCAGCAGCCTCCTGATCGGGCTTCAGGAAGACTATGGCTACACCTTC.

This sequence joins TRBV27 and TRBJ1-1; no clear D gene. This CDR3 spans 13 amino acids. Between the trimmed V and J ends, which lost 8 bases and 3 bases, there was a span of 13 bases. Germline V lookup: CDR1 MNHEY, CDR2 SMNVEV (reference sequence). CDR3 DNA: TGTGCCAGCCAAACGGCAGGAGACACTGAAGCTTTCTTT. This codes for CASQTAGDTEAFF.

The table lists this clonotype with a count of one. The junction departs from germline at one end; a sequencing error may be responsible. The rearrangement joins TRBV4-1 to TRBJ2-7, with 7 bases fitting TRBD1. Per the germline V gene, CDR1 is MGHRA and CDR2 is YSYEKL. This CDR3 is 14 amino acids long. The CDR3 sequence is CASSGPGTVYKQYF. Written as DNA, the CDR3 is TGCGCCAGCAGCGGTCCCGGGACAGTCTACAAGCAGTACTTC.

The chain couples TRBV7-9 to TRBJ2-1; D remains ambiguous. V gave up 6 bases and J gave up 6 bases, with 9 bases separating them. The CDR3 runs 12 residues. The germline V gene encodes CDR1 SEHNR and CDR2 FQNEAQ (reference sequence). CDR3 in amino acids: CASRLKGNEQFF. CDR3 sequence (DNA): TGTGCCAGCAGATTGAAGGGCAATGAGCAGTTCTTC.

This clonotype was found a few times. The gene calls are TRBV5-1 and TRBJ1-2; D may be TRBD1 (5 bases). Germline CDR1 reads SGHRS; CDR2 reads YFSETQ. Trimming took 0 bases from V and 7 from J, leaving 16 bases between them. The CDR3 is made up of 15 amino acids. CDR3 amino acids: CASSLGRSGSAGYTF. As DNA, the CDR3 is TGCGCCAGCAGCTTGGGCAGATCAGGGTCGGCTGGCTACACCTTC.

This clonotype was seen ten or more times. The rearrangement joins TRBV28 to TRBJ1-5; TRBD1 agrees at 9 bases. V shed 5 bases and J 4 bases; nucleotides not matched to a gene: 3. The CDR3 runs to 14 residues. The germline gives CDR1 MDHEN, CDR2 SYDVKM. The CDR3 bases are TGTGCCAGCAGTCCTGGGACAGGGAATCAGCCCCAGCATTTT. Its translation is CASSPGTGNQPQHF.

This clonotype was counted a few times. J is TRBJ2-7 and V is TRBV7-9; 10 bases align to TRBD2. The CDR3 covers 15 residues. J gave up 5 bases and V 5 bases, and 9 bases lay outside the gene matches. Germline loops: CDR1 SEHNR, CDR2 FQNEAQ (reference sequence). CDR3 DNA sequence: TGTGCCAGCAGCCCGCGACTAGCGGGTCTCCACGAGCAGTACTTC. The encoded protein is CASSPRLAGLHEQYF.

This clonotype was seen only a few times. V is TRBV11-2 and J is TRBJ2-5, with D possibly TRBD2 on 7 matching bases. The CDR3 is 13 residues long. V gave up 5 bases and J gave up 5 bases, with 12 bases separating them. The germline V gene has CDR1 SGHAT and CDR2 FQNNGV. CDR3 protein: CASSGGAGETQYF. CDR3 nucleotides: TGTGCCAGCAGCGGGGGGGCCGGGGAGACCCAGTACTTC.

In its sample, this clonotype was seen a few times. This chain joins TRBV4-2 and TRBJ2-7; 8 positions match TRBD1. The CDR3 is 15 residues long. Germline CDR1 is LGHNA and CDR2 is YNFKEQ. V shed 0 bases, J shed 3 bases, and the junction held 4 bases outside the gene matches. DNA for the CDR3: TGTGCCAGCAGCCAAGATCTTGACAGGGGCTACGAGCAGTACTTC. Translated, it gives CASSQDLDRGYEQYF.

This clonotype occurred a few times. V is TRBV28 and J is TRBJ2-2, with 7 nucleotides matching TRBD2. CDR1 is MDHEN and CDR2 is SYDVKM in the germline V gene. The CDR3 runs 15 residues. The V segment lost 6 bases and the J segment 0 bases; nucleotides outside the gene matches: 4. The CDR3 loop is CASSPGLANTGELFF. For the CDR3, the DNA is TGTGCCAGCAGCCCTGGACTAGCGAACACCGGGGAGCTGTTTTTT. The complete variable domain, with remaining parts taken from reference TRBV28 and TRBJ2-2, reads DVKVTQSSRYLVKRTGEKVFLECVQDMDHENMFWYRQDPGLGLRLIYFSYDVKMKEKGDIPEGYSVSREKKERFSLILESASTNQTSMYLCASSPGLANTGELFFGEGSRLTVL.

This clonotype has more than one count but fewer than ten. V and J are TRBV27 and TRBJ2-7; D is undetermined. V was clipped by 6 bases and J by 11 bases, with 8 bases between them. In germline, CDR1 is MNHEY, CDR2 SMNVEV (reference sequence). The CDR3 is 9 amino acids. CDR3 nucleotide sequence: TGTGCCAGCAGCTCTCGAAAGTACTTC. Encoded protein: CASSSRKYF.

This clonotype occurred a few times. The chain has TRBV5-1 and TRBJ2-3; unclear D gene. Trimming cost V 5 bases and J 2 bases, with 18 bases left between them. This CDR3 is 16 amino acids long. The germline CDR1 and CDR2 sequences are SGHRS and YFSETQ. In DNA, the CDR3 is TGCGCCAGCAGTCTGAGCGAAGTTTGGGACACAGATACGCAGTATTTT. Protein: CASSLSEVWDTDTQYF.

This clonotype was recorded only once. The genes are TRBV5-1 and TRBJ1-2; maybe TRBD1 (5 bases). Germline CDR1 is SGHRS and CDR2 is YFSETQ. Trimming shortened V by 0 bases and J by 5 bases, and 8 bases separated the two germline ends. The CDR3 is made up of 13 amino acids. CDR3 sequence reads: CASSLDDSYGYTF. The CDR3 coding sequence is TGCGCCAGCAGCTTGGACGACAGTTATGGCTACACCTTC.

This clonotype was detected only a few times. Because the CDR3's place on the DNA is in doubt, the DNA is left out and the CDR3 is given as listed by TCRdb. V gene TRBV9 combines with J gene TRBJ1-6; TRBD1, the table's D call, was not compared with the DNA. The CDR3 is 17 amino acids long, termini counted. Germline CDR1 is SGDLS and CDR2 is YYNGEE. CDR3 loop: CASSVAEGTGVGSPLYF.

Only a few counts were recorded for this clonotype. V gene TRBV12-3 or TRBV12-4 combines with J gene TRBJ2-5; TRBD2 might be the D (5 bases). There are 13 residues in the CDR3. V lost 3 bases to trimming and J lost 8 bases, with 13 bases between them. This CDR3 reads CASSLSLEETQYF. In DNA form, the CDR3 reads TGTGCCAGCAGTTTGAGCCTGGAGGAAACCCAGTACTTC.